This T cell receptor beta chain was identified during a study of shared clonotypes between healthy human individuals. Whole-study results and caveats: All-four-donor shared clonotypes had higher generation probabilities than non-shared clonotypes did.

The naive CD8 population came from CD45RO-negative cells selected for CCR7, without terminally differentiated effector memory CD45RA+ cells. On this clone: What it binds is not known.

Sequencing was performed with immunoSEQ multiplex PCR; in TCRdb, only in-frame clones are kept and a portion is missing. This table has 1.5 million to 2.5 million clones, about 95% appearing once. This CDR3 contains 19 residues. Trimming removed 4 bases from V and 0 bases from J; junction bases left unmatched: 14. Per the germline V gene, CDR1 is SGDLS and CDR2 is YYNGEE. This receptor was taken from a man younger than 35 in good health. This rearrangement joins TRBV9 to TRBJ1-5; TRBD1 agrees at 9 bases. The sequencing input was naive CD8+ T cells sorted from blood. The CDR3 coding sequence is TGTGCCAGCAGCCCCGACGCCGGACAGGGGATCGGTAGCAATCAGCCCCAGCATTTT. Translating gives CASSPDAGQGIGSNQPQHF.